This is a list of T cell receptor beta chains from one sample in a study of molecular identifiers for immune sequencing clone quantification. TCRdb reprocessed the PCR reads via MiXCR and lists one record per CDR3 protein. The sample carries over 600,000 distinct CDR3 sequences, just under 20% recorded once. Sequencing was done on a sample of naive CD8+ T cells from blood, with Jurkat cell RNA spiked in. These receptors were taken from a human donor in good health. Some libraries in this study had Jurkat cell RNA spiked in. The CDR3 runs from the conserved cysteine through the conserved F or W. The order of the fields is D gene, J gene, V gene, clone size, CDR3 protein, CDR3 DNA. D genes are given only for firm matches. A row's size may be missing; if present it is once, few, many or a size class.

d_gene: TRBD2
j_gene: TRBJ2-7
v_gene: TRBV2
abundance: -
CDR3aa: CARGGGYEQYF
CDR3nt: TGTGCCAGGGGGGGAGGGTACGAGCAGTACTTC

d_gene: -
j_gene: TRBJ2-3
v_gene: TRBV7-6
abundance: -
CDR3aa: CASSGSGDTQYF
CDR3nt: TGTGCCAGCAGCGGGAGCGGGGATACGCAGTATTTT

d_gene: TRBD2
j_gene: TRBJ2-2
v_gene: TRBV29-1
abundance: few
CDR3aa: CSATSGGLTGELFF
CDR3nt: TGCAGCGCTACTAGCGGGGGGCTCACCGGGGAGCTGTTTTTT

d_gene: -
j_gene: TRBJ2-7
v_gene: TRBV7-6
abundance: -
CDR3aa: CASSPRTAISTTEQYF
CDR3nt: TGTGCCAGCAGCCCCCGGACAGCAATTTCTACTACCGAGCAGTACTTC

d_gene: TRBD2
j_gene: TRBJ2-7
v_gene: TRBV20-1
abundance: -
CDR3aa: CSANRLGDYGQYF
CDR3nt: TGCAGTGCTAATAGGCTAGGGGACTACGGGCAGTACTTC

d_gene: TRBD2
j_gene: TRBJ2-3
v_gene: TRBV6-6
abundance: many
CDR3aa: CASSNPGLAITDTQYF
CDR3nt: TGTGCCAGCAGTAACCCGGGACTAGCGATCACAGATACGCAGTATTTT

d_gene: -
j_gene: TRBJ2-1
v_gene: TRBV11-2
abundance: few
CDR3aa: CASSPPTGGEQFF
CDR3nt: TGTGCCAGCAGCCCCCCAACCGGGGGTGAGCAGTTCTTC

d_gene: -
j_gene: TRBJ2-7
v_gene: TRBV2
abundance: many
CDR3aa: CASSEGWRRTYEQYF
CDR3nt: TGTGCCAGCAGTGAGGGTTGGAGGCGAACCTACGAGCAGTACTTC

d_gene: TRBD1
j_gene: TRBJ1-4
v_gene: TRBV18
abundance: -
CDR3aa: CASSPQGESNEKLFF
CDR3nt: TGTGCCAGCTCACCTCAGGGGGAGTCTAATGAAAAACTGTTTTTT

d_gene: -
j_gene: TRBJ2-3
v_gene: TRBV15
abundance: many
CDR3aa: CATSRDSSTADTQYF
CDR3nt: TGTGCCACCAGCAGAGATTCCAGTACTGCCGATACGCAGTATTTT

d_gene: -
j_gene: TRBJ1-1
v_gene: TRBV27
abundance: -
CDR3aa: CASSLSQGSITEAFF
CDR3nt: TGTGCCAGCAGTTTATCGCAGGGTTCAATCACTGAAGCTTTCTTT

d_gene: -
j_gene: TRBJ2-1
v_gene: TRBV30
abundance: few
CDR3aa: CAWDSKSEQFF
CDR3nt: TGTGCCTGGGATAGCAAGAGTGAGCAGTTCTTC

d_gene: TRBD2
j_gene: TRBJ2-2
v_gene: TRBV7-3
abundance: -
CDR3aa: CASSSTSGTVSGELFF
CDR3nt: TGTGCCAGCAGCTCTACTAGCGGGACGGTTTCCGGGGAGCTGTTTTTT

d_gene: TRBD1
j_gene: TRBJ2-2
v_gene: TRBV9
abundance: -
CDR3aa: CASSVGDRERVTGELFF
CDR3nt: TGTGCCAGCAGCGTAGGAGACAGGGAAAGGGTCACCGGGGAGCTGTTTTTT

d_gene: TRBD1
j_gene: TRBJ1-5
v_gene: TRBV10-3
abundance: many
CDR3aa: CAISESGQGVQPQHF
CDR3nt: TGTGCCATCAGTGAGTCTGGACAGGGGGTTCAGCCCCAGCATTTT

d_gene: -
j_gene: TRBJ1-1
v_gene: TRBV20-1
abundance: few
CDR3aa: CSAREGARTNTEAFF
CDR3nt: TGCAGTGCTAGGGAAGGGGCAAGAACGAACACTGAAGCTTTCTTT

d_gene: TRBD2
j_gene: TRBJ2-5
v_gene: TRBV3-1
abundance: many
CDR3aa: CASSKRLAGGAPQETQYF
CDR3nt: TGTGCCAGCAGCAAAAGACTAGCGGGGGGTGCCCCCCAAGAGACCCAGTACTTC

d_gene: -
j_gene: TRBJ1-1
v_gene: TRBV29-1
abundance: -
CDR3aa: CSALTPTEMNTEAFF
CDR3nt: TGCAGCGCTCTTACCCCGACGGAGATGAACACTGAAGCTTTCTTT

d_gene: -
j_gene: TRBJ1-4
v_gene: TRBV10-3
abundance: -
CDR3aa: CAISGGAEKLFF
CDR3nt: TGTGCCATCAGTGGGGGAGCGGAAAAACTGTTTTTT